This T cell receptor (beta chain) was captured by sequencing in a study of CD8 T cells in ankylosing spondylitis. Using quantitative 5'-RACE with molecular barcodes, the authors made TCR beta libraries. One entry per CDR3 protein results from TCRdb running MiXCR on the 5' RACE reads. The sample contains some 150,000 distinct CDR3 sequences, under 45% of which appear only once. The germline V and J ends were trimmed by 0 bases and 0 bases, with 9 bases remaining between them. CDR1 SGHVS and CDR2 FQNEAQ come from the germline V gene. The CDR3 has 16 residues. The chain combines TRBV7-8 with TRBJ1-3; D is uncertain. Sequenced input: synovial fluid, either unsorted or a sorted T cell fraction (not recorded which). The TCR comes from a male donor with ankylosing spondylitis. The CDR3 protein is CASSLAVGFSGNTIYF. CDR3 coding DNA: TGTGCCAGCAGCTTAGCGGTGGGGTTCTCTGGAAACACCATATATTTT.